This paragraph reports one TCR beta chain. The data originate from a study of beta chain features in type 1 diabetes. The CDR3 contains 15 residues. The ends were cut back, 5 bases at V and 2 bases at J, with 16 bases in the middle. Germline CDR1 reads PRHDT; CDR2 reads FYEKMQ (reference sequence). All of the isolated RNA was reverse transcribed, so expressed TCRB transcripts were sequenced. This table comes from immunoSEQ multiplex PCR, and its TCRdb copy is limited to in-frame clones, with some not included. The sample has roughly 140,000 clones, 11% seen once. This chain joins TRBV13 and TRBJ2-7, with D tentatively TRBD2 (6 bases). The sample was central memory CD4+ T cells from blood. This sequence originates from a man between 18 and 29 years old in good health. In DNA, the CDR3 is TGTGCCAGCAGCCTAACCGGGAGAGGGGCCTACGAGCAGTACTTC. Protein: CASSLTGRGAYEQYF.